This T cell receptor beta chain comes out of a study of T cells in Graves' hyperthyroidism and ophthalmopathy. At the level of the study: Sampling of peripheral blood happened at initial diagnosis, prior to any treatment. Findings and limits, study-wide: Ophthalmopathy and stable hyperthyroidism were separated by a 13 V-J model.

This CDR3 is 13 amino acids long. The V gene's germline CDR1 is LGHDT and CDR2 YNNKEL (reference sequence). Trimming pared 1 base from V and 7 bases from J, leaving 7 bases between. Ophthalmopathy in the patients scored at least 3 on Clinical Activity Score and at least 4 on NOSPECS grade, lasting under 3 months. PBMCs were derived from about 10 ml fresh peripheral blood. Amplification yielded TCR beta CDR3 regions, with RNA transcripts as the source. HTBI primers were the set used in a first-round RT-PCR of the TCR CDR3. MiXCR, run by TCRdb on the multiplex PCR reads, gives a single entry per CDR3 protein. The data contain about 600,000 distinct CDR3 sequences, around 15% of them singletons. This clonotype was counted many times. Its antigen remains unidentified.

Sequenced: blood. The gene calls are TRBV3-1 and TRBJ1-4; weak D call: TRBD1 (5 bases). This sequence originates from a woman between 40 and 50 years old with Graves' ophthalmopathy. The CDR3 is CASSQGRGEKLFF. Here the CDR3 DNA reads TGTGCCAGCAGCCAAGGGAGGGGTGAAAAACTGTTTTTT.